This section outlines one TCR beta chain sequence together with its context. The target of this receptor is not known. No base quality information exists; no much larger clone differs at one position. This sample stems from a study of cytomegalovirus exposure and HLA in healthy donors (dated by TCRdb to about 2017). Broadly, across the study: An earlier analysis of about 560 of the donors reported over 250 Gb of sequence data and some 110 million unique TCR beta sequences obtained from about 170 million T cells. An early release that covered some 640 HLA-typed donors contained about 300 gigabases of sequencing data and 80 million or so unique TCR sequences. Of the roughly 400 genotyped donors, 65% to 90% fell in the genetic ancestry cluster associated with self-reported Caucasian donors. The aim of the study was to test whether cataloging public T cell receptors could identify signatures of past pathogen exposure. The T cell repertoires of some 700 subjects were profiled by immunosequencing and related to cytomegalovirus serostatus. Besides the first cohort of hundreds of subjects, a separate validation cohort made up of around 120 different subjects was used. The study combined high-throughput TCR immunosequencing, statistical association of individual TCRs with disease status, and machine learning to predict cytomegalovirus infection status. To study patterns of TCR occurrence, a later analysis re-analyzed previously published TCR beta repertoires from around 660 donors and added high-resolution HLA genotyping. In the later analysis, no new phenotypic data were used to find candidate immune exposures; instead, reliance was placed on TCR beta sequences and their occurrence across donors. An earlier analysis of fewer than 750 of the donors used high-throughput TCR beta sequencing to judge whether each TCR beta V gene segment behaved as functional or pseudogenic. Donor age, sex, ethnicity and CMV serostatus were compiled together with the repertoire data. A later genetic analysis took genome-wide SNP genotypes for about 60% of the roughly 670 donors and used that subset as a discovery cohort. Every repertoire in the discovery cohort had been generated on one and the same sequencing platform. HLA typing included class I and class II loci at four-digit resolution. Typing coverage differed by locus: A, B, C, DRB1 and DQB1 were typed in about 620-630 donors, DQA1 in 500 to 550, DPA1 in roughly 590, and DPB1 in approximately 450. Because of strong linkage in the cohort, roughly five DR-DQ haplotypes were treated as single units for association and clustering. Among 398 genotyped donors of the cohort, an average of roughly 240,000 unique TCR beta nucleotide sequences were sequenced per donor, roughly a sixth of them non-productive.

Libraries were constructed by the immunoSEQ multiplex PCR assay. For the multiplex PCR, a mixture combining 60 forward primers for TCR Vbeta segments and 13 reverse primers for TCR Jbeta segments was used. The CDR3 region of rearranged TCR beta genes was amplified from genomic DNA by a multiplex PCR assay. On the Illumina HiSeq System, the amplified TCR beta libraries were sequenced as 87-base-pair reads. As for how the authors treated the data: In a later analysis, around 80 million unique TCR beta chains were counted across the roughly 610 repertoires, and roughly 9.9 million of these chains were shared by at least two donors. Raw reads were error-corrected and collapsed into unique sequences by a nearest-neighbor algorithm in which closely related sequences were merged to remove PCR and sequencing errors. Alignment of CDR3 sequences to IMGT reference sequences was used to assign V, D and J gene segments. For a sequence to be retained, a match of at least six nucleotides to both a V gene segment and a J gene segment was required. A rearrangement counted as productive if the CDR3 had no stop codons and remained in frame with V and J, and every other rearrangement counted as non-productive. Following IMGT convention, CDR3 was defined as the stretch from the second conserved V-encoded cysteine up to the conserved J-encoded phenylalanine. Sequences without an unambiguous match to a single V gene segment were excluded from the earlier analysis of 450 to 650 of the donors. In an earlier analysis of almost 600 of the donors, a V segment was called functional when productive rearrangements were above 56.7%, and segregating when the standard deviation between donors exceeded 5%. To diagnose cytomegalovirus status from the catalog of TCR beta chain sequences, a statistical classification framework was built. In a later analysis, TCR nucleotide sequences were compared against IMGT/GENE-DB human TR gene sequences so that V and J genes could be assigned. In a later analysis, CDR3 sequences and most-parsimonious VDJ recombination scenarios were assigned using the TCRdist pipeline. A later analysis defined each TCR beta chain by its CDR3 amino acid sequence plus V-gene family, and excluded reads lacking a unique V-gene family. In a later analysis, 500 to 650 highly shared, low-generation-probability nucleotide sequences were removed to address suspected cross-contamination and a sequencing artifact. In a later analysis, a clonal expansion index for each public chain was calculated from normalized within-repertoire ranks of inferred template counts. A later analysis computed generation probabilities with a VDJ recombination model fitted to out-of-frame rearrangements, and checked the results against IGoR. In a later analysis, TCR-TCR, TCR-HLA and TCR-CMV co-occurrence was scored with hypergeometric tests, and a repertoire-size bias correction was applied to TCR pairs. To estimate false discovery rates, a later analysis permuted the HLA or CMV assignments 20 times. In a later analysis, co-occurring TCRs were grouped using DBSCAN, and TCRdist sequence similarity was added for clustering within HLA-allele-positive subsets. For co-occurrence clustering, repertoires with fewer than 30,000 or more than 120,000 public chains were excluded, along with a handful of repertoires with anomalous nucleotide sharing. In its TCRdb copy, this immuneACCESS table keeps in-frame sequences only and misses some clones. Where compared with another copy, unresolved V genes explain less than half of these, and the others have no known cause. V, J and clone size derive from that table, while D and trimming were established from the DNA sequence. In this sample the table shows about 110,000 clones, about three quarters of which occur a single time. The top ten clonotypes cover approximately 0.74% of the sample.

The CDR3 holds 12 amino acids from the cysteine to the phenylalanine. The read is trimmed to its CDR3 DNA, 36 bases read in frame from base 1. A distance of 10 bases separates the germline ends of V and J, which lose 6 bases and 5 bases respectively. The germline V gene provides CDR1 MDHEN and CDR2 SYDVKM. The cohort consisted of 650 to 850 healthy bone marrow donors. Cohort members were all nominally healthy when sampled, although unrecorded immune exposures were likely present. The donor was CMV seronegative and was included in the group of under 450 seronegative cohort members. A peripheral blood sample was provided by each donor, and peripheral blood mononuclear cells were used for TCR beta sequencing. Genomic DNA extraction from the blood cell samples was performed with the Qiagen DNeasy Blood Extraction Kit. What the research found in general, with its limitations: Sequencing depth was assumed to be roughly uniform across donors in the presence/absence analyses, though that assumption may not hold. The classifier was reported to diagnose cytomegalovirus status with high specificity and sensitivity in both the original and validation cohorts. In this cohort, only TCR beta chains were sequenced, and detectable features were limited by the absence of alpha or paired-chain data. Immune exposure information for the cohort was limited to CMV serostatus. Compared with equally common non-associated chains, HLA-associated TCR beta chains in a later analysis were more clonally expanded and had lower generation probabilities. Most TCR sequences were observed very rarely across donors, whereas some public TCRs were present in many individuals. Broadly in line with IMGT annotations, most TCR beta V segments showed up in productive rearrangements about 87% or about 30% of the time in an earlier analysis of 450 to 600 of the donors. In a later genetic analysis, a missense DCLRE1C variant was associated with V-gene and J-gene trimming of TCR beta chains, and the association was replicated in an independent cohort. When HLA alleles, especially DR and DQ, strongly co-occurred, TCR associations were difficult to assign to individual alleles. In a later analysis, around 17,000 TCR beta sequences were associated with specific HLA alleles at a false discovery rate of 0.05. Most CMV-associated TCR beta chains appeared to be HLA-restricted in a later analysis, and the HLA associations seemed to be driven largely by CMV exposure. A group of highly shared sequence variants was considered likely to be a technical artifact of the sequencing pipeline. According to a later genetic analysis, donors in an Asian-associated ancestry cluster had fewer N-insertions in productive TCRs than the approximately 690-donor mean. It was suggested by the authors that the approach could potentially be generalized to other disease states and immunological phenotypes. A further reported finding was that TCR beta sequences accurately predicted the HLA-A and HLA-B alleles for most subjects in the first cohort. Because HLA typing was missing for some donors at each locus, association tests included only the typed subset. In the study, some 160 TCR beta chains were listed as associated with cytomegalovirus. The 87-base-pair reads could not distinguish some IMGT-functional V segments, including TRBV6-2 and TRBV6-3, so those segments were excluded. In vitro tests confirmed that a few of the cytomegalovirus-associated TCR beta chains recognize cytomegalovirus antigens. Because counts were too low, 15 to 20 rarely observed V segments, including chromosome 9 orphons, were left out of the earlier analysis of 500 to 750 of the donors. In a later analysis, TCR association rates were found to vary across HLA loci, with the most associated TCRs seen for DRB1 alleles and the fewest for HLA-C alleles. According to a later analysis, parvovirus B19, influenza, CMV and Epstein-Barr virus appeared linked to several top co-occurrence clusters. Correlated functional status among segregating V segments might reflect linkage disequilibrium, but an unknown experimental factor could not be ruled out.

The sequencing input was PBMCs. The clonotype comes from a boy under 18 in good health and CMV-seronegative. Rearrangement joined TRBV28 to TRBJ1-2, with an unclear D gene assignment. CDR3 loop: CASRPQKYGYTF. The DNA sequence is given as TGTGCCAGCAGACCCCAGAAGTATGGCTACACCTTC.